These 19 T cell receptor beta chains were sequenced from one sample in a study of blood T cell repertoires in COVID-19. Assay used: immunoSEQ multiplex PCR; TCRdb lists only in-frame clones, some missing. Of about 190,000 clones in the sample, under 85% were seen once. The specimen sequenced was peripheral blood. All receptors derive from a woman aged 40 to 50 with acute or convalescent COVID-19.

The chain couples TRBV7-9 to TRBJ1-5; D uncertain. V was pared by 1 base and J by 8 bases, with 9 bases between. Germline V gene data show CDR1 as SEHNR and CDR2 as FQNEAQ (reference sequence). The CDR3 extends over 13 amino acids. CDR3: CASSLGGVEPQHF. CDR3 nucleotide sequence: TGTGCCAGCAGCTTAGGGGGAGTTGAGCCCCAGCATTTT. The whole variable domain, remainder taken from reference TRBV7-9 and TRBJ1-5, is DTGVSQNPRHKITKRGQNVTFRCDPISEHNRLYWYRQTLGQGPEFLTYFQNEAQLEKSRLLSDRFSAERPKGSFSTLEIQRTEQGDSAMYLCASSLGGVEPQHFGDGTRLSIL.

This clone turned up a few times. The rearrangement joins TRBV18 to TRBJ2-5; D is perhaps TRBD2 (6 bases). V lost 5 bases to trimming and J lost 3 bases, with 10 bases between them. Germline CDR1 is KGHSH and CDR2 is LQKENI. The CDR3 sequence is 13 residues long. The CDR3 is CASSTRLEETQYF. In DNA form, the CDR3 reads TGTGCCAGCTCAACGAGACTAGAAGAGACCCAGTACTTC.

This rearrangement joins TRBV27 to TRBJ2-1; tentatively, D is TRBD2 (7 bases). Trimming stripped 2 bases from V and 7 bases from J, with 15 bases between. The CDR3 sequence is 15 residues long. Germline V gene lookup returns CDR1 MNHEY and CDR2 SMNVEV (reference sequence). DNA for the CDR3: TGTGCCAGCAGTTTAAGCAGAGGGGGGGAGAATGAGCAGTTCTTC. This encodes CASSLSRGGENEQFF.

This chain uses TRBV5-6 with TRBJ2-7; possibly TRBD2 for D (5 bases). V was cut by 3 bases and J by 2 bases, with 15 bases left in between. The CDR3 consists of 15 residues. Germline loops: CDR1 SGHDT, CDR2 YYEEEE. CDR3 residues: CASSYGSVTTYEQYF. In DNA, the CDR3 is TGTGCCAGCAGCTACGGTTCCGTGACTACCTACGAGCAGTACTTC.

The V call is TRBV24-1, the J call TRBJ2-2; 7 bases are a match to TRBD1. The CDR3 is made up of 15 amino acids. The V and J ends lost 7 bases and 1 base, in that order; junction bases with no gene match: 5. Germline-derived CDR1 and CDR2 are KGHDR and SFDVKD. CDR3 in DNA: TGTGCCACCAGCGCTCGGACAGGGAACACCGGGGAGCTGTTTTTT. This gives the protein CATSARTGNTGELFF.

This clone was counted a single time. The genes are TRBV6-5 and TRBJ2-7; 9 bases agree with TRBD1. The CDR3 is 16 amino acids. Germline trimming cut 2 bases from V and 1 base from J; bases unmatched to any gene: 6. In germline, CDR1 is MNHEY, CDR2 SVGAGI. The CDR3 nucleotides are TGTGCCAGCAGTTACCCTAGGACAGGGGAGTCCTACGAGCAGTACTTC. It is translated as CASSYPRTGESYEQYF.

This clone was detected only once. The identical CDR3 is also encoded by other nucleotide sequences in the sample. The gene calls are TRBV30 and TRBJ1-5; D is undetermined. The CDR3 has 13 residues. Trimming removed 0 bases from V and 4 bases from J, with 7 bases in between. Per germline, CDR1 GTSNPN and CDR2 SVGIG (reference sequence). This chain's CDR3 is CAWSVSGNQPQHF. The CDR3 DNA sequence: TGTGCCTGGAGTGTCTCCGGTAATCAGCCCCAGCATTTT.

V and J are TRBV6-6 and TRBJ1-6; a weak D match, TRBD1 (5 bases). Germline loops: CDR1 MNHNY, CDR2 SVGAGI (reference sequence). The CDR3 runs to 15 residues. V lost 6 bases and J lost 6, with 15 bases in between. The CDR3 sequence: CASSHGGGGNSPLHF. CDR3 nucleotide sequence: TGTGCCAGCAGCCACGGTGGCGGGGGTAATTCACCCCTCCACTTT.

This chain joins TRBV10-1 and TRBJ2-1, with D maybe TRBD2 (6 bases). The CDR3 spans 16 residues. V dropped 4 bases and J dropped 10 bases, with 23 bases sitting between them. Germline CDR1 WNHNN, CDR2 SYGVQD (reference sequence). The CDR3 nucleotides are TGCGCCAGCAGTGCGCGCGGGGACGGAGCGCGAACCGAGCAGTTCTTC. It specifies CASSARGDGARTEQFF.

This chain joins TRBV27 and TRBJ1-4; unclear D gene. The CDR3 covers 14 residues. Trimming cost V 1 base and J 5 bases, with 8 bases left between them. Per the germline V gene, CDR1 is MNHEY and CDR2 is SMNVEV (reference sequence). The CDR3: CASSLYAANEKLFF. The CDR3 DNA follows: TGTGCCAGCAGTTTATACGCGGCGAATGAAAAACTGTTTTTT.

CDR3 amino acids: CASSDRDSETQYF. The CDR3 nucleotides read TGTGCCAGCTCTGACAGGGATTCGGAGACCCAGTACTTC. The chain carries TRBV3-1 (or the pseudogene TRBV3-2) and TRBJ2-5, with 7 bases fitting TRBD1. This CDR3 comprises 13 residues. Germline CDR1 reads LGHDT; CDR2 reads YNNKEL (reference sequence). V shed 8 bases, J shed 5 bases, and the junction held 8 bases outside the gene matches.

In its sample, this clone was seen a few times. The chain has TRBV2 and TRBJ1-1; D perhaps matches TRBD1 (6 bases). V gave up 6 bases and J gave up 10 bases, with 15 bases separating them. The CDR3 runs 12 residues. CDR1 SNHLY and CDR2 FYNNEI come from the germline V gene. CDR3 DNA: TGTGCCAGCAGGGCGGGGGCAGGAGGAGCTTTCTTT. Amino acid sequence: CASRAGAGGAFF.

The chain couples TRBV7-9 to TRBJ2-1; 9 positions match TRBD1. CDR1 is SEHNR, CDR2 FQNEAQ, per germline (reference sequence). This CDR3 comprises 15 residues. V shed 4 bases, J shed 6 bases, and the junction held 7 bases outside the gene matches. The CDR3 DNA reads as TGTGCCAGCAGCTCGGGACAGGGTTACGGCAATGAGCAGTTCTTC. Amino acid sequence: CASSSGQGYGNEQFF.

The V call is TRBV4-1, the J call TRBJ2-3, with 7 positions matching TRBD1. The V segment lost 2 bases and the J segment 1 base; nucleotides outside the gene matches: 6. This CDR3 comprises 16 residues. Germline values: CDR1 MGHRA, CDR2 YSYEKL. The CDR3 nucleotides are TGCGCCAGCAGCCAACCGGGACAGCCCCGCACAGATACGCAGTATTTT. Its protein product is CASSQPGQPRTDTQYF.

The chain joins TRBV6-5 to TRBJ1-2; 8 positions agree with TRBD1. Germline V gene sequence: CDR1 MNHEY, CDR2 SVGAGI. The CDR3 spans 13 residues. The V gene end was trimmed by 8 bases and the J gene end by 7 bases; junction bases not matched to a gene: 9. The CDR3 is CASRRTGSGGYTF. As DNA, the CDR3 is TGTGCCAGCCGGAGGACAGGGTCGGGTGGCTACACCTTC.

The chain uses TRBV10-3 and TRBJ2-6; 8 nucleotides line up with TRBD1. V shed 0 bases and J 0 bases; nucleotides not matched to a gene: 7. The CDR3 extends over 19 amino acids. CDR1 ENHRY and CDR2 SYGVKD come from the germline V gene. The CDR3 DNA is TGTGCCATCAGTGAGTCCCCCGGGACAGGATCCTCTGGGGCCAACGTCCTGACTTTC. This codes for CAISESPGTGSSGANVLTF.

The CDR3 bases are TGTGCCAGCAGCTCCAGCGTTCGTGACACCATATATTTT. This gives the protein CASSSSVRDTIYF. The genes are TRBV7-2 and TRBJ1-3, with D unclear. The germline gives CDR1 SGHTA, CDR2 FQGNSA. Trimming took 4 bases from V and 8 from J, leaving 12 bases between them. The CDR3 spans 13 residues.

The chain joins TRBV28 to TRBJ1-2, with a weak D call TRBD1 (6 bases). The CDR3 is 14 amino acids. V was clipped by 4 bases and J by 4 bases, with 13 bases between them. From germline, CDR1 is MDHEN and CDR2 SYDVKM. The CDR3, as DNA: TGTGCCAGCAGTTCGCGACAGGTATCCTATGGCTACACCTTC. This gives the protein CASSSRQVSYGYTF.

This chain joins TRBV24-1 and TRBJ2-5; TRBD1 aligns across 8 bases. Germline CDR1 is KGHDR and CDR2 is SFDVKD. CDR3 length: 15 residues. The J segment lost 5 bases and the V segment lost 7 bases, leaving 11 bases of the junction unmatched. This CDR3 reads CATSKLYRGRETQYF. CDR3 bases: TGTGCCACCAGCAAACTGTACAGGGGGAGGGAGACCCAGTACTTC.